Listed below are T cell receptor beta chains from one sample, sequenced in a study of T-cell memory formation after mild COVID-19. MiXCR, applied by TCRdb to the 5' RACE reads, yields one record per CDR3 protein. The data contain about 410,000 distinct CDR3 sequences, about a sixth of them singletons. The sequenced sample consisted of PBMCs or a T cell subset sorted from them (not recorded which). These receptors originate from a man in his late teens or twenties who had mild COVID-19 (a few samples of this study predate the infection). Cell type and time point are not known. The CDR3 runs from the conserved cysteine through the conserved F or W. The order of the fields is clone size, D gene, V gene, J gene, CDR3 protein, CDR3 DNA. D genes are given only for firm matches. Clone size appears in some rows only: once, few, many, or a class for an expanded clone.

clone_size: .; d_call: TRBD1; v_call: TRBV7-6; j_call: TRBJ1-1; cdr3_aa: CASSSLQGSGTEAFF; cdr3_nt: TGTGCCAGCAGCTCCTTACAGGGGAGTGGCACTGAAGCTTTCTTT
clone_size: few; d_call: .; v_call: TRBV20-1; j_call: TRBJ2-1; cdr3_aa: CSARDHRGTPNEQFF; cdr3_nt: TGCAGTGCTAGAGATCACCGCGGGACGCCCAATGAGCAGTTCTTC
clone_size: few; d_call: .; v_call: TRBV2; j_call: TRBJ2-5; cdr3_aa: CASSDLGQETQYF; cdr3_nt: TGTGCCAGCAGTGACTTGGGACAAGAGACCCAGTACTTC
clone_size: .; d_call: .; v_call: TRBV5-1; j_call: TRBJ2-7; cdr3_aa: CASSLATRGNEQYF; cdr3_nt: TGCGCCAGCAGCTTGGCCACAAGGGGCAACGAGCAGTACTTC
clone_size: .; d_call: .; v_call: TRBV10-3; j_call: TRBJ2-7; cdr3_aa: CAIRDGTYEQYF; cdr3_nt: TGTGCCATCCGGGACGGCACCTACGAGCAGTACTTC
clone_size: .; d_call: TRBD2; v_call: TRBV12-3/TRBV12-4; j_call: TRBJ2-5; cdr3_aa: CASRNSGGARETQYF; cdr3_nt: TGTGCCAGCAGGAATAGCGGGGGGGCTAGAGAGACCCAGTACTTC
clone_size: few; d_call: TRBD2; v_call: TRBV4-3; j_call: TRBJ2-2; cdr3_aa: CASSRLTSGDNTGELFF; cdr3_nt: TGCGCCAGCAGCCGCCTAACTAGCGGGGACAACACCGGGGAGCTGTTTTTT
clone_size: .; d_call: TRBD1; v_call: TRBV5-1; j_call: TRBJ2-1; cdr3_aa: CASSLSGTGFNYEQFF; cdr3_nt: TGCGCCAGCAGCTTATCCGGGACAGGTTTCAACTATGAGCAGTTCTTC
clone_size: .; d_call: TRBD2; v_call: TRBV24-1; j_call: TRBJ2-3; cdr3_aa: CATSVAGATDTQYF; cdr3_nt: TGTGCCACCAGCGTAGCGGGGGCCACAGATACGCAGTATTTT
clone_size: .; d_call: .; v_call: TRBV20-1; j_call: TRBJ2-5; cdr3_aa: CSATLGLSRGTQYF; cdr3_nt: TGCAGTGCCACCCTAGGCCTTTCGCGAGGGACCCAGTACTTC
clone_size: .; d_call: TRBD1; v_call: TRBV5-5; j_call: TRBJ1-2; cdr3_aa: CASSHPGTGIDGYTF; cdr3_nt: TGTGCCAGCAGCCACCCCGGGACAGGGATAGATGGCTACACCTTC
clone_size: few; d_call: .; v_call: TRBV11-2; j_call: TRBJ2-2; cdr3_aa: CASSSSRTNTGELFF; cdr3_nt: TGTGCCAGCAGCTCTAGCCGGACGAACACCGGGGAGCTGTTTTTT
clone_size: few; d_call: TRBD1; v_call: TRBV9; j_call: TRBJ2-1; cdr3_aa: CASSATGGVEQFF; cdr3_nt: TGTGCCAGCAGCGCCACAGGGGGCGTTGAGCAGTTCTTC
clone_size: few; d_call: .; v_call: TRBV7-6; j_call: TRBJ2-3; cdr3_aa: CASSLYGGGTDTQYF; cdr3_nt: TGTGCCAGCAGCTTATACGGCGGGGGCACAGATACGCAGTATTTT
clone_size: .; d_call: .; v_call: TRBV6-2/TRBV6-3; j_call: TRBJ1-1; cdr3_aa: CASGKGGNTEAFF; cdr3_nt: TGTGCCAGCGGAAAGGGCGGGAACACTGAAGCTTTCTTT
clone_size: few; d_call: .; v_call: TRBV20-1; j_call: TRBJ1-2; cdr3_aa: CSAARQENHGYTF; cdr3_nt: TGCAGTGCTGCCAGACAGGAGAACCATGGCTACACCTTC